This T cell receptor (beta chain) was recorded in a study of early T cells in non-severe SARS-CoV-2 infection. The CDR3 consists of 15 residues. Germline CDR1 SGHAT, CDR2 FQNNGV. V was pared by 5 bases and J by 5 bases, with 7 bases of the junction left unmatched. TCRdb independently ran MiXCR on the 5' RACE reads; one entry per CDR3 protein. The table includes about 84,000 distinct CDR3 sequences, 9.5% to 13% detected once. This clonotype was detected only a few times. Sequences were obtained from whole blood. The TCR was taken from an adult who was a healthcare worker with PCR-confirmed SARS-CoV-2 infection or an uninfected control (not recorded which). The chain links TRBV11-2 to TRBJ2-3, with 10 bases matching TRBD2. The CDR3 spells CASSPSGSVGDTQYF. Written as DNA, the CDR3 is TGTGCCAGCAGCCCTAGCGGGAGTGTGGGAGATACGCAGTATTTT.